One and the same sample provided the 26 T cell receptor beta chains below, sequenced in a study of regulatory T cells in long-lasting Graves disease. This sample's time point: persistent/refractory GD, antithyroid drugs over 5 years with positive TRAb. The authors made the TCR library using RNA they extracted from PBMCs. Arm-PCR of CDR3 regions and iRepertoire HTBI primers were used to build TCR beta libraries. TCRdb fed the multiplex PCR reads into MiXCR, producing one record per CDR3 protein. This sample yields about 450,000 distinct CDR3 sequences, of which around 20% are seen a single time; approximately 26% belongs to the top ten. This specimen consisted of peripheral blood mononuclear cells (PBMCs), obtained when the disease was refractory, from a patient treated with antithyroid drugs. These receptors all stem from a female donor with Graves disease.

This clonotype was seen repeatedly, ten times or more. V is TRBV28 and J is TRBJ2-5, with TRBD1 matching over 7 bases. V lost 6 bases to trimming and J lost 1 base; unmatched junction nucleotides: 5. The V gene's germline CDR1 is MDHEN and CDR2 SYDVKM. This CDR3 is built from 14 residues. In DNA, the CDR3 is TGTGCCAGCAGCCCCGGGACAGTCCAAGAGACCCAGTACTTC. This codes for CASSPGTVQETQYF.

This clonotype came up many times. The chain couples TRBV7-2 to TRBJ1-1; D unresolved. V was pared by 5 bases and J by 3 bases, with 16 bases between. This CDR3 has 15 residues. CDR1 is SGHTA, CDR2 FQGNSA, per germline. The CDR3 sequence is CASSPRQAIHTEAFF. In DNA, the CDR3 is TGTGCCAGCAGCCCGCGACAAGCGATACACACTGAAGCTTTCTTT.

A note on this clonotype: A much larger clone is a single base away; this may be a read error. The rearrangement uses TRBV28 and TRBJ1-1; possible D gene TRBD1, 6 bases. Germline loops: CDR1 MDHEN, CDR2 SYDVKM. This CDR3 has 13 amino acids. This CDR3 reads CTSSLGGGPEAFF. Here the CDR3 DNA reads TGTACCAGCAGTTTAGGGGGGGGGCCGGAAGCTTTCTTT.

The table lists this clonotype with a few counts. The V gene is TRBV9, the J gene TRBJ1-2; 7 positions match TRBD1. The CDR3 sequence is 14 residues long. V was clipped by 6 bases and J by 3 bases; unmatched bases: 8. Germline V gene lookup returns CDR1 SGDLS and CDR2 YYNGEE. CDR3 sequence reads: CASNETGLDYGYTF. The CDR3 nucleotides read TGTGCCAGCAACGAGACAGGGTTGGACTATGGCTACACCTTC.

A note on this clonotype: The junction departs from germline at one end; a sequencing error may be responsible. This sequence joins TRBV4-2 and TRBJ1-2, with D unclear. Germline V gives CDR1 LGHNA, CDR2 YNFKEQ. This CDR3 comprises 16 residues. CDR3 in amino acids: CARSQDRTHGDYGYTF. The DNA for the CDR3 is TGTGCCCGCAGCCAAGATAGGACTCATGGGGACTATGGCTACACCTTC.

This clonotype has ten or more counts. The chain combines TRBV2 with TRBJ1-2, with 8 bases fitting TRBD1. CDR3 size: 11 residues. Per the germline V gene, CDR1 is SNHLY and CDR2 is FYNNEI. The CDR3 is CTMGQASGYTF. The CDR3 bases are TGTACCATGGGACAGGCCTCCGGCTACACCTTC.

The chain has TRBV4-3 and TRBJ2-1; TRBD2 is a possible D gene (6 bases). Germline V gene sequence: CDR1 LGHNA, CDR2 YSLEER. The CDR3 contains 15 residues. V was pared by 0 bases and J by 4 bases, with 10 bases between. This chain's CDR3 is CASSQEGLLYNEQFF. Written as DNA, the CDR3 is TGCGCCAGCAGCCAAGAGGGACTCCTATACAATGAGCAGTTCTTC.

V usage is TRBV28 and J usage is TRBJ2-3, with D unresolved. Trimming removed 6 bases from V and 3 bases from J, with 10 bases in between. CDR1 MDHEN and CDR2 SYDVKM come from the germline V gene. The CDR3 spans 13 residues. The DNA of the CDR3 is TGTGCCAGCAGCTTAGGTCGGACAGATACGCAGTATTTT. Protein product: CASSLGRTDTQYF.

This clonotype turned up a few times. This rearrangement joins TRBV6-1 to TRBJ1-2; TRBD1 might be the D (5 bases). CDR3 length: 12 amino acids. Looked up from germline, CDR1 is MNHNS and CDR2 is SASEGT. Trimming removed 8 bases from V and 8 bases from J, with 15 bases in between. This CDR3 is CASDQGEGGYTF. The CDR3 bases are TGTGCCAGCGACCAAGGGGAGGGGGGCTACACCTTC.

In this sample, this clonotype turned up many times. The V and J genes are TRBV20-1 and TRBJ1-5; D not certain. The V end lost 2 bases, the J end lost 2 bases, and 16 bases lay between the germline ends. This CDR3 comprises 16 residues. Per the germline V gene, CDR1 is DFQATT and CDR2 is SNEGSKA (reference sequence). The CDR3 loop is CSARPQSWYGNQPQHF. CDR3 bases: TGCAGTGCTAGACCGCAGTCATGGTATGGCAATCAGCCCCAGCATTTT.

This clonotype was found many times. The chain combines TRBV7-9 with TRBJ2-1; no definite D call. The V end lost 7 bases, the J end lost 6 bases, and 10 bases lay between the germline ends. Germline loops: CDR1 SEHNR, CDR2 FQNEAQ (reference sequence). CDR3 size: 12 residues. The CDR3 is CASTSKGNEQFF. In DNA form, the CDR3 reads TGTGCCAGCACCTCTAAAGGCAATGAGCAGTTCTTC.

This chain links TRBV27 with TRBJ2-7, with D perhaps given as TRBD1 or TRBD2 (5 bases each). This CDR3 is built from 13 residues. Trimming removed 6 bases from V and 6 bases from J, with 15 bases in between. Germline V lookup: CDR1 MNHEY, CDR2 SMNVEV (reference sequence). CDR3 sequence: CASRDVGEREQYF. CDR3 coding DNA: TGTGCCAGCAGAGACGTAGGGGAGCGCGAGCAGTACTTC.

This clonotype was counted a few times. The CDR3 loop reads CSARYSNLGSYEQYF. CDR3 DNA sequence: TGCAGTGCTAGATACTCAAATCTCGGGTCCTACGAGCAGTACTTC. The genes are TRBV20-1 and TRBJ2-7, with D unresolved. Trimming removed 2 bases from V and 1 base from J, with 15 bases in between. Germline CDR1 reads DFQATT; CDR2 reads SNEGSKA (reference sequence). CDR3 length equals 15 residues.

In this sample, this clonotype turned up many times. The rearrangement joins TRBV7-2 to TRBJ2-3, with 7 positions matching TRBD2. The CDR3 consists of 16 residues. V was clipped by 2 bases and J by 2 bases; unmatched bases: 7. Looked up from germline, CDR1 is SGHTA and CDR2 is FQGNSA. CDR3 sequence reads: CASSLWEGLYTDTQYF. The CDR3 bases are TGTGCCAGCAGCTTATGGGAGGGACTTTACACAGATACGCAGTATTTT.

The chain links TRBV30 to TRBJ2-4, with TRBD2 matching over 8 bases. V lost 1 base to trimming and J lost 8 bases; unmatched junction nucleotides: 4. This CDR3 region has 13 residues. CDR1 GTSNPN and CDR2 SVGIG come from the germline V gene (reference sequence). CDR3 nucleotides: TGTGCCTGGAGTGGGAGGCGGGGGGACATTCAGTACTTC. Its translation is CAWSGRRGDIQYF.

The J gene is TRBJ1-1, the V gene TRBV5-4, with TRBD1 as a possible D gene (5 bases). Germline CDR1 reads SGHNT; CDR2 reads YYREEE (reference sequence). The V end lost 0 bases, the J end lost 4 bases, and 13 bases lay between the germline ends. CDR3 length equals 15 residues. CDR3: CASSLEVGGATEAFF. The CDR3 DNA is TGTGCCAGCAGCTTGGAAGTGGGGGGTGCCACTGAAGCTTTCTTT.

This clonotype turned up a few times. V and J are TRBV6-1 and TRBJ2-7, with 13 bases that match TRBD2. Germline V gene lookup returns CDR1 MNHNS and CDR2 SASEGT. The CDR3 length is 16 residues. V trimming: 6 bases; J trimming: 4 bases; junction bases outside the gene matches: 9. CDR3 amino acids: CASSPRTSGSSYEQYF. The CDR3 region has the DNA TGTGCCAGCAGCCCCAGGACTAGCGGGAGTAGTTACGAGCAGTACTTC.

On this clonotype itself: A read error may account for a junction end that differs from germline. The chain combines TRBV7-7 with TRBJ2-5; D may be TRBD2 (6 bases). There are 14 residues in the CDR3. Germline assignment: CDR1 SSHAT and CDR2 FNYEAQ (reference sequence). The CDR3 nucleotides are TGTGCTAGCAGCCCAAACGGACTAAGAGAGACCCAGTACTTC. It specifies CASSPNGLRETQYF.

The rearrangement uses TRBV30 and TRBJ2-6; perhaps TRBD2 as D (5 bases). CDR1 and CDR2 from the germline V gene are GTSNPN and SVGIG (reference sequence). Trimming left V 2 bases short and J 1 base short, with 6 bases between. This CDR3 contains 14 residues. DNA for the CDR3: TGTGCCTGGAGTTCGGGATCTGGGGCCAACGTCCTGACTTTC. This sequence encodes CAWSSGSGANVLTF.

In this sample, this clonotype turned up many times. The rearrangement uses TRBV28 and TRBJ2-7; D may match TRBD1 or TRBD2 (5 bases each). The CDR3 covers 13 residues. Germline CDR1 is MDHEN and CDR2 is SYDVKM. The V and J ends lost 4 bases and 2 bases respectively, with 9 bases between them. CDR3 nucleotides: TGTGCCAGCAGTTGGGTGGGGGCCTACGAGCAGTACTTC. The encoded protein is CASSWVGAYEQYF.

The rearrangement links TRBV20-1 to TRBJ2-7; 7 nucleotides align to TRBD2. The CDR3 is 14 amino acids. The germline gives CDR1 DFQATT, CDR2 SNEGSKA (reference sequence). Trimming at V came to 1 base and at J to 1 base, leaving 4 bases not matched to a gene. Written as DNA, the CDR3 is TGCAGTGCTAGAGCTCGGGACTATTCCTACGAGCAGTACTTC. Translating gives CSARARDYSYEQYF.

This clonotype was seen a few times. The CDR3 DNA sequence: TGTGCCAGCAGCTTAGTCTTGGAGGGCAATGAGCAGTTCTTC. This encodes CASSLVLEGNEQFF. The chain carries TRBV7-9 and TRBJ2-1, with TRBD2 as a possible D gene (6 bases). CDR3 length: 14 residues. V dropped 1 base and J dropped 6 bases, with 10 bases sitting between them. In germline, CDR1 is SEHNR, CDR2 FQNEAQ (reference sequence).

In its sample, this clonotype was seen many times. The chain combines TRBV12-3 or TRBV12-4 with TRBJ1-1, with TRBD1 as a possible D gene (6 bases). This CDR3 region has 12 residues. Trimming took 6 bases from V and 4 from J, leaving 9 bases between them. The CDR3 region is CASRSRGTEAFF. CDR3 nucleotides: TGTGCCAGCAGGAGCAGGGGCACTGAAGCTTTCTTT.

V gene TRBV20-1 combines with J gene TRBJ2-7, with D possibly TRBD2 on 5 matching bases. The V gene lost 3 bases and the J gene lost 7 bases, with 13 bases spanning the gap. This CDR3 has 12 residues. Per germline, CDR1 DFQATT and CDR2 SNEGSKA (reference sequence). The CDR3 reads CSARVVAWEQYF. DNA of the CDR3: TGCAGTGCTAGGGTGGTAGCGTGGGAGCAGTACTTC.

This clonotype turned up a few times. The rearrangement joins TRBV19 to TRBJ2-1, with D hard to call. The closer fit of TRBJ2-5 to the DNA end suggests the J call may be wrong. Germline assignment: CDR1 LNHDA and CDR2 SQIVND (reference sequence). CDR3 length: 17 amino acids. The CDR3 DNA sequence: TGTGCCAGTAGTAGCCGCCTCTTTAGGCTAGATAGAGAGACCCAGTACTTC. It is translated as CASSSRLFRLDRETQYF.

This clonotype was observed a few times. The rearrangement uses TRBV6-1 and TRBJ2-6, with D possibly TRBD2 on 6 matching bases. CDR3 length: 15 amino acids. The V end was cut by 3 bases, the J end by 0 bases, with 6 bases between. CDR1 is MNHNS and CDR2 is SASEGT in the germline V gene. The chain's CDR3 is CASSDGGSGANVLTF. In DNA form, the CDR3 reads TGTGCCAGCAGTGACGGGGGCTCTGGGGCCAACGTCCTGACTTTC.